At least ten counts were recorded for the clone carrying this TCR beta chain. A second PCR, run for roughly 7 to 12 cycles, used a sample-barcoded 5' primer plus a J-beta primer mix. TCRdb reprocessed the 5' RACE reads via MiXCR and lists one record per CDR3 protein. This sample has approximately 680,000 distinct CDR3 sequences, with 32% found just once. This specimen comes from a study of blood T cells in healthy people across ages. Trimming removed 1 base at V and 8 bases at J, with 6 bases between. Per the germline V gene, CDR1 is SGHTA and CDR2 is FQGNSA. The CDR3 totals 12 residues. The TCR sequence derives from a woman over 75 in good health. The specimen was blood. The chain employs TRBV7-2 and TRBJ2-1; D is unclear. In DNA, the CDR3 is TGTGCCAGCAGCTTAGAGGTGGATGAGCAGTTCTTC. Amino acid sequence: CASSLEVDEQFF. Full variable domain (outside the CDR3, taken from reference TRBV7-2 and TRBJ2-1): GAGVSQSPSNKVTEKGKDVELRCDPISGHTALYWYRQSLGQGLEFLIYFQGNSAPDKSGLPSDRFSAERTGGSVSTLTIQRTQQEDSAVYLCASSLEVDEQFFGPGTRLTVL.